A single sample is the source of the 2 T cell receptor beta chains below, sequenced in a study of cytomegalovirus exposure and HLA in healthy donors. The PCR was carried out with 60 Vbeta primers and 13 Jbeta primers. Produced via immunoSEQ multiplex PCR; TCRdb's table is partial and in-frame only. The profile shows 130,000 to 150,000 clones, 80% of them singletons. Sequencing was done on a sample of PBMCs. These receptor sequences come from a man under 40 in good health and CMV-seronegative.

The gene calls are TRBV10-1 and TRBJ1-1; perhaps TRBD1 as D (5 bases). The CDR3 consists of 13 residues. From germline, CDR1 is WNHNN and CDR2 SYGVQD (reference sequence). V shed 2 bases and J shed 6 bases, with 10 bases lying between them. This CDR3 is CASSERGNAEAFF. DNA for the CDR3: TGCGCCAGCAGTGAGAGGGGTAACGCTGAAGCTTTCTTT.

CDR3 amino acids: CASSLGSPPRQFF. As DNA, the CDR3 is TGCGCCAGCAGCTTGGGCAGTCCACCTAGGCAGTTCTTC. This chain connects TRBV5-1 to TRBJ2-1; D is unresolved. Trimming cost V 0 bases and J 12 bases, with 13 bases left between them. This CDR3 is 13 amino acids long. Germline V gene sequence: CDR1 SGHRS, CDR2 YFSETQ.